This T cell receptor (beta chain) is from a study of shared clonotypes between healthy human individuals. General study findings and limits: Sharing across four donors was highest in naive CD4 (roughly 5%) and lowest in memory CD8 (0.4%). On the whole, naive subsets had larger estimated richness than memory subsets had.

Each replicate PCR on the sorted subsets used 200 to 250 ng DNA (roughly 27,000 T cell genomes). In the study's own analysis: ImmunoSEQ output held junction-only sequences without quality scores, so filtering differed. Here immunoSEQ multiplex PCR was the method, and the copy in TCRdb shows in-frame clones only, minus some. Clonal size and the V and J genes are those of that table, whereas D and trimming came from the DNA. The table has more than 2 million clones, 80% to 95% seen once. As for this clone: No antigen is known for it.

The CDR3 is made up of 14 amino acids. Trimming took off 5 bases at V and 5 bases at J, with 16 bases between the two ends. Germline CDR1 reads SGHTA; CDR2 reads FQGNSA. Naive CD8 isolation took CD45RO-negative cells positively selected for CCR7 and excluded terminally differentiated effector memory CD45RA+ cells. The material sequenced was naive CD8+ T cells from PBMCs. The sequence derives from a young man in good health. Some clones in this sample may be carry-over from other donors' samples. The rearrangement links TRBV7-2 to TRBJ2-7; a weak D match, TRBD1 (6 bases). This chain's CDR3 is CASSIYRDPHEQYF. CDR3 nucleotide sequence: TGTGCCAGCAGCATCTACAGGGACCCCCACGAGCAGTACTTC.